These 25 T cell receptor beta chains were all obtained from the same sample, sequenced in a study of blood T cells in healthy people across ages. Using a J-beta primer mix together with a sample-barcoded 5' primer, a second PCR was run for about 7 to 12 cycles. One entry per CDR3 protein, called by TCRdb with MiXCR from the 5' RACE reads. The repertoire has more than 900,000 distinct CDR3 sequences, about 29% of them found once; the top ten carry around 9.6%. The data were also submitted as part of a second study, on T cells of mothers and their children.

The sequenced sample consisted of blood. Receptor source: a woman between 35 and 50 years old in good health.

There are a few counts of this clonotype. The chain employs TRBV7-9 and TRBJ1-5; D is uncertain. CDR3 length: 16 amino acids. From germline, CDR1 is SEHNR and CDR2 FQNEAQ (reference sequence). V lost 0 bases to trimming and J lost 0 bases, with 9 bases between them. DNA of the CDR3: TGTGCCAGCAGCTTAGCAGAGGGATATAGCAATCAGCCCCAGCATTTT. Translation: CASSLAEGYSNQPQHF.

This clonotype was counted once. A much larger clone is a single base away; this may be a read error. V gene TRBV5-1 combines with J gene TRBJ2-7; D could derive from TRBD1 or TRBD2 (5 bases each). The CDR3 loop spans 15 amino acids. Germline V gene lookup returns CDR1 SGHRS and CDR2 YFSETQ. The DNA of the CDR3 is TGCACCAGCAGCCCGATTGGGGGACCAAGCTACGAGCAGTACTTC. Translating gives CTSSPIGGPSYEQYF.

The rearrangement uses TRBV6-6 and TRBJ1-1, with 7 positions matching TRBD1. The CDR3 totals 14 residues. The V and J ends lost 0 bases and 4 bases, in that order; junction bases with no gene match: 2. Germline-derived CDR1 and CDR2 are MNHNY and SVGAGI (reference sequence). CDR3 DNA: TGTGCCAGCAGTTACTCGACAGGGCTCACTGAAGCTTTCTTT. This gives the protein CASSYSTGLTEAFF.

This clonotype was seen only a few times. A junction end diverges from the germline sequence, so it may reflect a read error. The chain recombines TRBV4-1 with TRBJ2-1, with TRBD2 as a possible D gene (5 bases). Germline assignment: CDR1 MGHRA and CDR2 YSYEKL. The CDR3 has 17 residues. CDR3 nucleotide sequence: TGCGCCAGCAGCCAAGATCGAGGAGGAGCTACTAACAATGAGCGGTTCTTC. It translates to CASSQDRGGATNNERFF.

Only a few counts were recorded for this clonotype. A much larger clonotype is one base distant, so this may be a read error. The chain employs TRBV7-9 and TRBJ2-1, with D unclear. CDR3 length: 11 amino acids. Per germline, CDR1 SEHNR and CDR2 FQNEAQ (reference sequence). Trimming pared 2 bases from V and 10 bases from J, leaving 6 bases between. CDR3 DNA sequence: TGTGCCAGCAGCTTATTCGGGGAGCAGTTCTTC. Translating gives CASSLFGEQFF.

This clonotype was observed many times. The chain is built from TRBV6-1 and TRBJ2-5; TRBD2 matches 7 bases. This CDR3 is built from 15 residues. The germline CDR1 and CDR2 sequences are MNHNS and SASEGT. V lost 10 bases to trimming and J lost 0 bases; unmatched junction nucleotides: 11. Here the CDR3 DNA reads TGTGCCATCTCACGGCAGGGAGGGTACCAAGAGACCCAGTACTTC. This codes for CAISRQGGYQETQYF.

As for this clonotype: The final CDR3 position lacks the conserved phenylalanine or tryptophan, pointing to a likely read error. The J gene is TRBJ1-1, the V gene TRBV12-3 or TRBV12-4; no clear D gene. CDR3 length equals 14 residues. V was shortened by 3 bases and J by 6 bases, with 14 bases between the two germline ends. The CDR3 sequence: CASSFKGGSSEAFL. The CDR3 region has the DNA TGTGCCAGCAGTTTTAAGGGCGGGTCATCTGAAGCTTTCTTG.

The chain carries TRBV9 and TRBJ2-5, with 9 bases that match TRBD1. The CDR3 length is 12 residues. Germline CDR1 is SGDLS and CDR2 is YYNGEE. V lost 9 bases, J lost 11 bases, and 11 bases stayed unmatched. The CDR3 loop is CATGQGNNEQYF. CDR3 sequence (DNA): TGTGCCACGGGACAGGGAAACAATGAGCAGTACTTC. Complete variable domain (other parts from reference TRBV9 and TRBJ2-5): DSGVTQTPKHLITATGQRVTLRCSPRSGDLSVYWYQQSLDQGLQFLIQYYNGEERAKGNILERFSAQQFPDLHSELNLSSLELGDSALYFCATGQGNNEQYFGPGTRLLVL.

This rearrangement joins TRBV2 to TRBJ2-7; no firm D call. There are 12 residues in the CDR3. Between the trimmed V and J ends, which lost 6 bases and 1 base, there was a span of 7 bases. Per the germline V gene, CDR1 is SNHLY and CDR2 is FYNNEI. The DNA for the CDR3 is TGTGCCAGCAGGCAGCTTTCCTACGAGCAGTACTTC. Amino acids: CASRQLSYEQYF.

In its sample, this clonotype was seen a few times. J is TRBJ2-3 and V is TRBV4-1, with TRBD2 matching 13 bases. The CDR3 totals 17 residues. Germline V lookup: CDR1 MGHRA, CDR2 YSYEKL. With V trimmed by 0 bases and J by 2 bases, 2 bases remained unmatched. The CDR3 sequence: CASSQDGTSGVTDTQYF. CDR3 coding DNA: TGCGCCAGCAGCCAAGATGGGACTAGCGGGGTCACAGATACGCAGTATTTT.

Regarding this clonotype: The junction departs from the called germline gene at one end, perhaps through a read error. The CDR3 sequence is CAGSLDLSLGSIGYTF. CDR3 nucleotide sequence: TGTGCCGGCAGCTTAGACTTATCGTTGGGCAGTATCGGCTACACCTTC. The gene calls are TRBV7-2 and TRBJ1-2; D unresolved. The germline V gene encodes CDR1 SGHTA and CDR2 FQGNSA. The CDR3 sequence is 16 residues long.

Regarding this clonotype: A read error is possible here, since a much larger clone lies one base away. V gene TRBV4-1 combines with J gene TRBJ2-3; D perhaps matches TRBD2 (6 bases). The V end lost 4 bases, the J end lost 2 bases, and 13 bases lay between the germline ends. This CDR3 is built from 15 residues. From germline, CDR1 is MGHRA and CDR2 YSYEKL. The chain's CDR3 is CASSRPGLFTDTQYF. The CDR3 DNA sequence: TGCGCCAGCAGCCGACCGGGACTCTTCACAGATACGCAGTATTTT.

V usage is TRBV14 and J usage is TRBJ1-1; D unresolved. Trimming shortened V by 5 bases and J by 4 bases, and 11 bases separated the two germline ends. Germline V lookup: CDR1 SGHDN, CDR2 FVKESK. There are 13 residues in the CDR3. CDR3 amino acids: CASSFSRRTEAFF. Written as DNA, the CDR3 is TGTGCCAGCAGCTTCAGCCGCCGCACTGAAGCTTTCTTT. The variable domain in full, with the rest retrieved from reference TRBV14 and TRBJ1-1, is EAGVTQFPSHSVIEKGQTVTLRCDPISGHDNLYWYRRVMGKEIKFLLHFVKESKQDESGMPNNRFLAERTGGTYSTLKVQPAELEDSGVYFCASSFSRRTEAFFGQGTRLTVV.

The table lists this clonotype with a few counts. The V and J genes are TRBV5-4 and TRBJ2-4, with 13 positions matching TRBD2. After removal of 4 bases from V and 13 bases from J, the junction contained 14 bases not matched to a gene. From germline, CDR1 is SGHNT and CDR2 YYREEE (reference sequence). The CDR3 extends over 16 amino acids. The CDR3 DNA sequence: TGTGCCAGCAGCGTCCGGACTAGCGGGGGCTACAATGAGCAGTACTTC. As protein: CASSVRTSGGYNEQYF. Full variable domain (outside the CDR3, taken from reference TRBV5-4 and TRBJ2-4): ETGVTQSPTHLIKTRGQQVTLRCSSQSGHNTVSWYQQALGQGPQFIFQYYREEENGRGNFPPRFSGLQFPNYSSELNVNALELDDSALYLCASSVRTSGGYNEQYFGAGTRLSVL.

This clonotype came up a few times. The DNA for the CDR3 is TGTGCCAGCAGAATCCGTCCCGGGACTAGCGTTGATACGCAGTATTTT. Its translation is CASRIRPGTSVDTQYF. This chain joins TRBV27 and TRBJ2-3; 10 bases map to TRBD2. This CDR3 is 16 amino acids long. Germline loops: CDR1 MNHEY, CDR2 SMNVEV (reference sequence). V gave up 6 bases and J gave up 6 bases; unmatched junction bases: 12.

A remark on this clonotype: The CDR3 carries no conserved terminal phenylalanine or tryptophan, so it likely arises from a read error. The chain couples TRBV4-1 to TRBJ2-3; the D is unclear. From germline, CDR1 is MGHRA and CDR2 YSYEKL. The length of the CDR3 is 17 residues. The V gene lost 4 bases and the J gene lost 2 bases, with 19 bases spanning the gap. CDR3 nucleotides: TGCGCCAGCAGCCCCGAAGGGCTCCAGACTTACACAGATACGCAGTATTTG. It codes for CASSPEGLQTYTDTQYL.

This clonotype was found many times. J is TRBJ2-7 and V is TRBV7-2; D might be TRBD1 or TRBD2, each matching 5 bases. V lost 4 bases and J lost 4, with 14 bases in between. The CDR3 consists of 14 residues. Germline V gene data show CDR1 as SGHTA and CDR2 as FQGNSA. In DNA, the CDR3 is TGTGCCAGCAGCTATGGGGGACCGAGATACGAGCAGTACTTC. Protein: CASSYGGPRYEQYF. The full variable domain, completed using reference TRBV7-2 and TRBJ2-7, is GAGVSQSPSNKVTEKGKDVELRCDPISGHTALYWYRQSLGQGLEFLIYFQGNSAPDKSGLPSDRFSAERTGGSVSTLTIQRTQQEDSAVYLCASSYGGPRYEQYFGPGTRLTVT.

A few counts support this clonotype. The CDR3 region has the DNA TGTGCCAGCACATCGGGACACCTCTATGGCTACACCTTC. Amino acid sequence: CASTSGHLYGYTF. The rearrangement uses TRBV6-6 and TRBJ1-2, with D perhaps TRBD1 (6 bases). The V end lost 7 bases, the J end lost 4 bases, and 13 bases lay between the germline ends. Germline CDR1 MNHNY, CDR2 SVGAGI (reference sequence). The CDR3 spans 13 residues.

Regarding this clonotype: Compared with germline, one end of the junction differs, possibly owing to a read error. The V gene is TRBV27, the J gene TRBJ1-4; D unresolved. This CDR3 has 11 residues. The V gene's germline CDR1 is MNHEY and CDR2 SMNVEV (reference sequence). CDR3 sequence reads: CATKKGEKRFF. The CDR3 bases are TGTGCCACCAAGAAGGGTGAAAAACGGTTTTTT.

The rearrangement links TRBV10-3 to TRBJ2-7; D may correspond to TRBD1 or TRBD2 (5 bases each). Germline V gene data show CDR1 as ENHRY and CDR2 as SYGVKD. V was pared by 11 bases and J by 3 bases, with 17 bases between. The CDR3 sequence is 13 residues long. In DNA form, the CDR3 reads TGTGCCGCAAGGGGAGCCCCAAACTACGAGCAGTACTTC. It specifies CAARGAPNYEQYF.

This clonotype occurred many times. The gene calls are TRBV12-3 or TRBV12-4 and TRBJ2-1; 10 positions match TRBD2. J gave up 0 bases and V 3 bases, and 11 bases lay outside the gene matches. The CDR3 length is 19 residues. Here the CDR3 reads CASSFVWATSGFSYNEQFF. CDR3 DNA: TGTGCCAGCAGTTTTGTGTGGGCGACTAGCGGGTTCTCCTACAATGAGCAGTTCTTC.

With respect to this clonotype: A clone one base away is much larger, so this may be a read error. This sequence joins TRBV12-3 or TRBV12-4 and TRBJ2-5, with 7 bases matching TRBD2. This CDR3 spans 15 amino acids. For the CDR3, the DNA is TGTGCCTGCAGGACGGGAGGAGGGACCCAAGAGACCCAGTACTTC. This sequence encodes CACRTGGGTQETQYF.

This chain connects TRBV7-8 to TRBJ2-2; 7 nucleotides agree with TRBD2. The CDR3 sequence is 14 residues long. The J segment lost 4 bases and the V segment lost 5 bases, leaving 4 bases of the junction unmatched. The V gene's germline CDR1 is SGHVS and CDR2 FQNEAQ. As DNA, the CDR3 is TGTGCCAGCAGCCAAGCGGGGAGCACCGGGGAGCTGTTTTTT. This translates into CASSQAGSTGELFF.

The rearrangement links TRBV20-1 to TRBJ1-5, with a possible D match to TRBD1 (6 bases). In germline, CDR1 is DFQATT, CDR2 SNEGSKA (reference sequence). CDR3 length: 17 residues. Trimming cost V 3 bases and J 5 bases, with 23 bases left between them. CDR3 residues: CSASRPAAGHSDQPQHF. Written as DNA, the CDR3 is TGCAGTGCTAGCCGCCCAGCGGCGGGACATTCCGATCAGCCCCAGCATTTT.

This clonotype has just a few counts. This sequence joins TRBV29-1 and TRBJ1-2; unclear D gene. Trimming stripped 4 bases from V and 1 base from J, with 10 bases between. CDR1 and CDR2 (germline): SQVTM, ANQGSEA. The CDR3 has 13 amino acids. The CDR3 bases are TGCAGCGTTGCGTCAGCAAGTAACTATGGCTACACCTTC. Amino acid sequence: CSVASASNYGYTF.